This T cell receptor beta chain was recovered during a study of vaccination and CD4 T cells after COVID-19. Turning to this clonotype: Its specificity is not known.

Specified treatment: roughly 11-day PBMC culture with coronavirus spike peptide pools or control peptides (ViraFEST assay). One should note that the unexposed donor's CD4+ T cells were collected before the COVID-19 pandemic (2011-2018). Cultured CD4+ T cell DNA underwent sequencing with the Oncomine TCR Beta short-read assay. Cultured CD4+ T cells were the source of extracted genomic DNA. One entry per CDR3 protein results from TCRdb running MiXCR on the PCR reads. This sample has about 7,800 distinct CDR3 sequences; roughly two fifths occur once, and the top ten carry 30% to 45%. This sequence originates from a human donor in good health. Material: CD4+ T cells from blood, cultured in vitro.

CDR3 amino acids: CASSLVSGSLNSPLHF. For the CDR3, the DNA is TGTGCCAGCAGCTTGGTTTCAGGGTCTTTAAATTCACCCCTCCACTTT. The V and J genes are TRBV5-6 and TRBJ1-6; D perhaps matches TRBD1 (5 bases). Germline CDR1 SGHDT, CDR2 YYEEEE. CDR3 length equals 16 residues. Trimming shortened V by 0 bases and J by 7 bases, and 14 bases separated the two germline ends.